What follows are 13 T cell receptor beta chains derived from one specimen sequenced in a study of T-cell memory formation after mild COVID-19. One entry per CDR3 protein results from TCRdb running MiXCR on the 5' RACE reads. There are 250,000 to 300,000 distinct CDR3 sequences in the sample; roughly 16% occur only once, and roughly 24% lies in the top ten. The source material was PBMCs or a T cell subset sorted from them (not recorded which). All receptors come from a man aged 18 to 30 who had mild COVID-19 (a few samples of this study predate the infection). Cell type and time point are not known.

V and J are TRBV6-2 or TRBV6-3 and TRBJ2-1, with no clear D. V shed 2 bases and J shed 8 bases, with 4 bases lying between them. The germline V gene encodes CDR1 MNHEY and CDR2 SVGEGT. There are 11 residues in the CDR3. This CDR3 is CASSYGYEQFF. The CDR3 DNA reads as TGTGCCAGCAGTTACGGCTATGAGCAGTTCTTC.

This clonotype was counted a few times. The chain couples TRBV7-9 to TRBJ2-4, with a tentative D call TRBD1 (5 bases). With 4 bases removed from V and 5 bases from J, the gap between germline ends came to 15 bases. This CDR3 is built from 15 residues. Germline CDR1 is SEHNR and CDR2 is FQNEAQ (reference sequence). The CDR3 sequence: CASSSTGLVQNIQYF. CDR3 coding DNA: TGTGCCAGCAGCTCTACAGGCCTAGTCCAAAACATTCAGTACTTC. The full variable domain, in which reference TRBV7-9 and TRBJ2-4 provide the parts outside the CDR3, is DTGVSQNPRHKITKRGQNVTFRCDPISEHNRLYWYRQTLGQGPEFLTYFQNEAQLEKSRLLSDRFSAERPKGSFSTLEIQRTEQGDSAMYLCASSSTGLVQNIQYFGAGTRLSVL.

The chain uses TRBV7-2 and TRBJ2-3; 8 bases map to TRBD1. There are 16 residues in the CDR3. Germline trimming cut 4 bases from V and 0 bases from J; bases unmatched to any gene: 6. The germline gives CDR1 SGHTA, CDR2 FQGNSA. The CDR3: CASSSRQGPSTDTQYF. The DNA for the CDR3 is TGTGCCAGCAGCTCCAGACAGGGGCCAAGCACAGATACGCAGTATTTT. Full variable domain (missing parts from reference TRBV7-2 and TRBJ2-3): GAGVSQSPSNKVTEKGKDVELRCDPISGHTALYWYRQSLGQGLEFLIYFQGNSAPDKSGLPSDRFSAERTGGSVSTLTIQRTQQEDSAVYLCASSSRQGPSTDTQYFGPGTRLTVL.

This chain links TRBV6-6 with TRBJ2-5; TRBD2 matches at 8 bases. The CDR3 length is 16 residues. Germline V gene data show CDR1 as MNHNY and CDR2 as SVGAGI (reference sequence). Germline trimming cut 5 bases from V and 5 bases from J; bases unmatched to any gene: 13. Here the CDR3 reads CASSTTRAGGQETQYF. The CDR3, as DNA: TGTGCCAGCAGTACCACGAGGGCGGGGGGCCAGGAGACCCAGTACTTC.

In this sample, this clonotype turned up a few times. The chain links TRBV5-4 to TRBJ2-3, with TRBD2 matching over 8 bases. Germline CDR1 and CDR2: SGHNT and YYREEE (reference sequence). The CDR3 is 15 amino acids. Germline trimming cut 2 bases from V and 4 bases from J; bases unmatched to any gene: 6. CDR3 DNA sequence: TGTGCCAGCAGCTTCCGCGGGGGGAATGCAGATACGCAGTATTTT. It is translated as CASSFRGGNADTQYF.

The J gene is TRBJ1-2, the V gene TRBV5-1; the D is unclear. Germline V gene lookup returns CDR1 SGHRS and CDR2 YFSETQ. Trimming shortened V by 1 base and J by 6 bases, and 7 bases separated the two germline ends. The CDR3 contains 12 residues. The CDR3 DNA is TGCGCCAGCAGCTTGTCCCGGGATGGCTACACCTTC. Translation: CASSLSRDGYTF.

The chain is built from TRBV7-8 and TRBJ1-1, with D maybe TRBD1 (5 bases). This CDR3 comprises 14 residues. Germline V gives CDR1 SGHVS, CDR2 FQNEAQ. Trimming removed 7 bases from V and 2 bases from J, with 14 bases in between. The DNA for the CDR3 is TGTGCCAGCACCGGAACGGGGGGAAACACTGAAGCTTTCTTT. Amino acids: CASTGTGGNTEAFF.

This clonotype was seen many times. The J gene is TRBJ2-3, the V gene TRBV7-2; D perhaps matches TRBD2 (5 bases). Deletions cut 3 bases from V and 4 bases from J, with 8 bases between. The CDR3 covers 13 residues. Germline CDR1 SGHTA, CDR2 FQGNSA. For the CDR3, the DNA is TGTGCCAGCAGCTTCAGAGGGTCAGATACGCAGTATTTT. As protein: CASSFRGSDTQYF.

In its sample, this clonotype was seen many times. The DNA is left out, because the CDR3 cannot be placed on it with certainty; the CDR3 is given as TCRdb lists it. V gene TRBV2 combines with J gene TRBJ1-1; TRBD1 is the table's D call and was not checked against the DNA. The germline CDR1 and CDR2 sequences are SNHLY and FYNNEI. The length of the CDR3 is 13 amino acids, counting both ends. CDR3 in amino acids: CASSVDFGQGSFF.

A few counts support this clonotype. The CDR3 DNA sequence: TGTGCCAGCAGTTTCCAGGGAACCTACGAGCAGTACTTC. Protein: CASSFQGTYEQYF. The V gene is TRBV2, the J gene TRBJ2-7, with a possible D match to TRBD1 (5 bases). Trimming took 5 bases from V and 2 from J, leaving 10 bases between them. Germline CDR1 SNHLY, CDR2 FYNNEI. The CDR3 runs 13 residues.

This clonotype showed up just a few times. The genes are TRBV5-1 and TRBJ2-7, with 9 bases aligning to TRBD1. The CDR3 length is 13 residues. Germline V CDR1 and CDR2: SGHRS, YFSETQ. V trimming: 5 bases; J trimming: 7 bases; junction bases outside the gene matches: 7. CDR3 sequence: CASSVDRGREQYV. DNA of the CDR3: TGCGCCAGCAGTGTGGACAGGGGCAGAGAGCAGTACGTC.

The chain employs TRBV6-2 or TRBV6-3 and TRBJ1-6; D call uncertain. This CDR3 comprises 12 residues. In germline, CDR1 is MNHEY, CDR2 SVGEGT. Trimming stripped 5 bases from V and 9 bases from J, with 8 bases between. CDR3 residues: CASSRPPSPLHF. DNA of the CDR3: TGTGCCAGCAGTCGTCCGCCTTCACCCCTCCACTTT.

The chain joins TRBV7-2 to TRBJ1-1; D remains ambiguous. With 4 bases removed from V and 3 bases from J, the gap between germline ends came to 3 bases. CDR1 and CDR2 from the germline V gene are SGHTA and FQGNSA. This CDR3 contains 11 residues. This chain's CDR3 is CASSSYTEAFF. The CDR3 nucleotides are TGTGCCAGCAGCTCCTACACTGAAGCTTTCTTT.